Listed here are 8 T cell receptor beta chains from one sample, sequenced in a study of T cells after yellow fever vaccination. Via MiXCR, TCRdb re-called the 5' RACE reads, giving one row per CDR3 protein. The data show hundreds of thousands of distinct CDR3 sequences, 7.5% to 9% seen once. The material was CD4+ T cells sorted from PBMCs, obtained 5 days after the yellow fever booster vaccination. The receptors stem from a young man who received the YFV17D yellow fever vaccine.

The rearrangement joins TRBV18 to TRBJ1-4, with 10 bases aligning to TRBD1. Germline CDR1 is KGHSH and CDR2 is LQKENI. With 5 bases clipped from V and 8 bases from J, the junction kept 11 bases outside the gene matches. This CDR3 has 16 residues. The DNA of the CDR3 is TGTGCCAGCTCAACCACCGGGACAGGGGATCACGAAAAACTGTTTTTT. This codes for CASSTTGTGDHEKLFF.

This clonotype came up a few times. The V gene is TRBV3-1, the J gene TRBJ2-3, with D perhaps assigned TRBD1 or TRBD2 (5 bases each). The V and J ends lost 10 bases and 4 bases respectively, with 18 bases between them. Germline CDR1 reads LGHDT; CDR2 reads YNNKEL (reference sequence). This CDR3 spans 14 amino acids. The CDR3 reads CATMGRDRSDTQYF. The CDR3 DNA is TGTGCCACTATGGGAAGGGACCGGTCAGATACGCAGTATTTT.

This chain links TRBV5-4 with TRBJ2-7; 8 positions agree with TRBD2. Germline CDR1 SGHNT, CDR2 YYREEE (reference sequence). After removal of 2 bases from V and 3 bases from J, the junction contained 4 bases not matched to a gene. CDR3 length: 14 residues. The CDR3 here is CASSFSGALYEQYF. In DNA form, the CDR3 reads TGTGCCAGCAGCTTTAGCGGGGCCCTCTACGAGCAGTACTTC.

This clonotype appeared many times. The chain recombines TRBV7-9 with TRBJ2-3; TRBD2 matches at 14 bases. The CDR3 length is 17 residues. Germline V gene data show CDR1 as SEHNR and CDR2 as FQNEAQ (reference sequence). V lost 5 bases to trimming and J lost 4 bases; unmatched junction nucleotides: 8. CDR3 protein: CASSLRLAGGPADTQYF. The CDR3 nucleotides read TGTGCCAGCAGCCTCCGACTAGCGGGGGGGCCTGCAGATACGCAGTATTTT.

The J gene is TRBJ2-7, the V gene TRBV7-2, with D possibly TRBD1 on 5 matching bases. Germline V CDR1 and CDR2: SGHTA, FQGNSA. There are 15 residues in the CDR3. Trimming cost V 6 bases and J 10 bases, with 25 bases left between them. CDR3 sequence: CASSFTPTSRVLQYF. Written as DNA, the CDR3 is TGTGCCAGCAGTTTTACCCCGACAAGCAGGGTGCTCCAGTACTTC.

The chain has TRBV10-3 and TRBJ2-6, with D tentatively TRBD1 (5 bases). Germline loops: CDR1 ENHRY, CDR2 SYGVKD. The CDR3 is made up of 15 amino acids. Trimming cost V 7 bases and J 4 bases, with 14 bases left between them. Written as DNA, the CDR3 is TGTGCCATCACAGCTCAGGGCCTGGGGGCCAACGTCCTGACTTTC. This encodes CAITAQGLGANVLTF.

V is TRBV6-2 or TRBV6-3 and J is TRBJ1-3; D is undetermined. Trimming stripped 0 bases from V and 2 bases from J, with 2 bases between. Germline assignment: CDR1 MNHEY and CDR2 SVGEGT. This CDR3 spans 13 amino acids. The CDR3 coding sequence is TGTGCCAGCAGTTACTCGACTGGAAACACCATATATTTT. As protein: CASSYSTGNTIYF.

This clonotype was picked up a small number of times. This chain joins TRBV5-6 and TRBJ1-5; no firm D call. Trimming pared 4 bases from V and 7 bases from J, leaving 15 bases between. This CDR3 is 14 amino acids long. Germline lookup yields CDR1 SGHDT and CDR2 YYEEEE. CDR3 sequence reads: CASSHFDTDQPQHF. As DNA, the CDR3 is TGTGCCAGCAGCCATTTCGACACAGACCAGCCCCAGCATTTT.